These 28 T cell receptor beta chains share one sample of origin, sequenced in a study of cytomegalovirus exposure and HLA in healthy donors. The PCR had 60 Vbeta and 13 Jbeta primers. TCRdb's copy holds only in-frame clones and misses some; the assay was immunoSEQ multiplex PCR. Among 150,000 to 200,000 clones, just over 75% were seen once, and the ten largest hold more than 2%. The sample taken for sequencing was PBMCs. The receptors were sampled from a woman in her twenties or thirties in good health and CMV-seropositive.

The CDR3 region is CAWSRGRNYGYTF. CDR3 in DNA: TGTGCCTGGAGTCGTGGGCGAAACTATGGCTACACCTTC. The chain is built from TRBV30 and TRBJ1-2; D remains unclear. Germline values: CDR1 GTSNPN, CDR2 SVGIG (reference sequence). With 2 bases removed from V and 2 bases from J, the gap between germline ends came to 9 bases. The CDR3 spans 13 residues.

Details on this clone: The same CDR3 arises from other DNA sequences in this sample as well. The rearrangement joins TRBV9 to TRBJ1-1; D gene unclear. The CDR3 covers 13 residues. Trimming cost V 3 bases and J 5 bases, with 11 bases left between them. Germline lookup yields CDR1 SGDLS and CDR2 YYNGEE. The CDR3 region is CASSGISMTEAFF. CDR3 in DNA: TGTGCCAGCAGCGGCATTAGTATGACTGAAGCTTTCTTT.

CDR3 nucleotides: TGCGCCAGCAGCCAAGAAACAGCACTTACAAATTCACCCCTCCACTTT. Translated: CASSQETALTNSPLHF. The chain recombines TRBV4-1 with TRBJ1-6; D is unclear. V was clipped by 0 bases and J by 7 bases, with 13 bases between them. The germline V gene has CDR1 MGHRA and CDR2 YSYEKL. This CDR3 comprises 16 residues.

This chain joins TRBV19 and TRBJ2-5, with D hard to call. This CDR3 spans 12 amino acids. Trimming cost V 3 bases and J 4 bases, with 6 bases left between them. Germline V CDR1 and CDR2: LNHDA, SQIVND (reference sequence). CDR3 nucleotides: TGTGCCAGTAGTATGTACAGAGAGACCCAGTACTTC. It codes for CASSMYRETQYF.

V and J are TRBV7-2 and TRBJ1-6; D gene uncertain. The CDR3 is 13 amino acids. Trimming removed 4 bases at V and 7 bases at J, with 8 bases between. Germline CDR1 is SGHTA and CDR2 is FQGNSA. The CDR3 region has the DNA TGTGCCAGCAGCTCTCGGTCCAATTCACCCCTCCACTTT. It translates to CASSSRSNSPLHF. The variable domain in full, with the rest retrieved from reference TRBV7-2 and TRBJ1-6, is GAGVSQSPSNKVTEKGKDVELRCDPISGHTALYWYRQSLGQGLEFLIYFQGNSAPDKSGLPSDRFSAERTGGSVSTLTIQRTQQEDSAVYLCASSSRSNSPLHFGNGTRLTVT.

This clone occurred once. The chain employs TRBV7-9 and TRBJ1-5, with TRBD1 identical over 7 bases. The CDR3 length is 14 residues. Trimming at V came to 5 bases and at J to 5 bases, leaving 6 bases not matched to a gene. Germline CDR1 reads SEHNR; CDR2 reads FQNEAQ (reference sequence). Here the CDR3 reads CASSPGQSHQPQHF. DNA of the CDR3: TGTGCCAGCAGCCCGGGACAGTCTCATCAGCCCCAGCATTTT.

This chain links TRBV30 with TRBJ1-4; 9 nucleotides line up with TRBD1. The V and J ends lost 2 bases and 8 bases, in that order; junction bases with no gene match: 9. CDR1 is GTSNPN, CDR2 SVGIG, per germline (reference sequence). This CDR3 has 15 residues. The CDR3 DNA reads as TGTGCCTGGAGTCACCCGGGACAGGGAGGGGAAAAACTGTTTTTT. Translation: CAWSHPGQGGEKLFF.

The CDR3 DNA follows: TGTGCCAGCAGCTTTGCAATCCAGGGGCAATATGGCTACACCTTC. It yields the protein CASSFAIQGQYGYTF. V usage is TRBV5-4 and J usage is TRBJ1-2; D may be TRBD1 (6 bases). Trimming pared 2 bases from V and 5 bases from J, leaving 16 bases between. CDR3 length: 15 amino acids. Germline CDR1 and CDR2: SGHNT and YYREEE (reference sequence). Using reference TRBV5-4 and TRBJ1-2 for the parts outside the CDR3, the full variable domain is ETGVTQSPTHLIKTRGQQVTLRCSSQSGHNTVSWYQQALGQGPQFIFQYYREEENGRGNFPPRFSGLQFPNYSSELNVNALELDDSALYLCASSFAIQGQYGYTFGSGTRLTVV.

The chain recombines TRBV7-9 with TRBJ2-7; 7 bases match TRBD1. Unmatched junction bases numbered 6, after V lost 1 base and J lost 6 bases. Germline V lookup: CDR1 SEHNR, CDR2 FQNEAQ (reference sequence). The CDR3 is made up of 14 amino acids. CDR3 amino acids: CASSLVQGVSEQYF. CDR3 nucleotide sequence: TGTGCCAGCAGCTTAGTTCAGGGGGTGAGCGAGCAGTACTTC.

This rearrangement joins TRBV4-1 to TRBJ2-7, with 8 bases matching TRBD1. This CDR3 has 17 amino acids. Germline CDR1 is MGHRA and CDR2 is YSYEKL. After removal of 3 bases from V and 0 bases from J, the junction contained 10 bases not matched to a gene. The CDR3, as DNA: TGCGCCAGCAGCCATATCTCAGGGGGCGCGGGCTCCTACGAGCAGTACTTC. It yields the protein CASSHISGGAGSYEQYF.

The chain carries TRBV6-6 and TRBJ2-7; D may be TRBD1 (8 bases). The V and J ends lost 6 bases and 3 bases respectively, with 18 bases between them. The CDR3 contains 15 residues. CDR1 and CDR2 from the germline V gene are MNHNY and SVGAGI (reference sequence). The CDR3 nucleotides are TGTGCCAGCAGGGGAGGGACAGGCTATAACTACGAGCAGTACTTC. Encoded protein: CASRGGTGYNYEQYF.

The chain carries TRBV5-6 and TRBJ2-1, with D possibly TRBD1 on 6 matching bases. Trimming removed 9 bases at V and 10 bases at J, with 20 bases between. Germline loops: CDR1 SGHDT, CDR2 YYEEEE. The CDR3 is 13 residues long. The CDR3 bases are TGTGCCACCAGGGGCCTACCCGATGGGGAGCAGTTCTTC. Its protein product is CATRGLPDGEQFF. Variable domain in full (rest from reference TRBV5-6 and TRBJ2-1): DAGVTQSPTHLIKTRGQQVTLRCSPKSGHDTVSWYQQALGQGPQFIFQYYEEEERQRGNFPDRFSGHQFPNYSSELNVNALLLGDSALYLCATRGLPDGEQFFGPGTRLTVL.

V gene TRBV27 combines with J gene TRBJ2-7; TRBD1 matches at 8 bases. Germline V gene data show CDR1 as MNHEY and CDR2 as SMNVEV (reference sequence). The J segment lost 1 base and the V segment lost 8 bases, leaving 10 bases of the junction unmatched. CDR3 length: 15 amino acids. DNA for the CDR3: TGTGCCAGCGGGCTCTGGACAGGGAGGTCCTACGAGCAGTACTTC. Translating it yields CASGLWTGRSYEQYF.

This clone was picked up a small number of times. This chain connects TRBV28 to TRBJ2-1; TRBD2 matches 8 bases. CDR1 is MDHEN, CDR2 SYDVKM, per germline. The CDR3 loop spans 14 amino acids. Trimming at V came to 8 bases and at J to 4 bases, leaving 7 bases not matched to a gene. Written as DNA, the CDR3 is TGTGCCAGCGACGTAGCGGGAAGGTACAATGAGCAGTTCTTC. Translated: CASDVAGRYNEQFF.

This clone was found once. The CDR3 is CASSSDRGWGYTF. The CDR3 bases are TGTGCCAGCAGCTCAGACAGGGGGTGGGGCTACACCTTC. The chain links TRBV7-2 to TRBJ1-2; 9 bases match TRBD1. J was trimmed by 8 bases and V by 4 bases; bases with no gene match: 5. The CDR3 consists of 13 residues. The germline gives CDR1 SGHTA, CDR2 FQGNSA.

This clone was recorded once. The rearrangement joins TRBV7-8 to TRBJ1-2; TRBD1 aligns across 8 bases. Germline lookup yields CDR1 SGHVS and CDR2 FQNEAQ. With V trimmed by 3 bases and J by 4 bases, 7 bases remained unmatched. This CDR3 is 15 amino acids long. The CDR3 DNA reads TGTGCCAGCAGCTTGGAAGCACAGGGGGGCTATGGCTACACCTTC. Its translation is CASSLEAQGGYGYTF.

This chain connects TRBV6-5 to TRBJ1-1; tentative D call: TRBD1 (5 bases). This CDR3 has 16 amino acids. V lost 4 bases and J 5 bases, leaving 20 bases between the germline ends. The germline gives CDR1 MNHEY, CDR2 SVGAGI. The CDR3 region has the DNA TGTGCCAGCAGTTTCTTCACGCGGGGCGGCCGGACTGAAGCTTTCTTT. Protein sequence: CASSFFTRGGRTEAFF.

This clone was detected only once. V usage is TRBV5-1 and J usage is TRBJ2-7; 8 positions agree with TRBD1. J gave up 4 bases and V 0 bases, and 6 bases lay outside the gene matches. The length of the CDR3 is 15 residues. Germline V gene lookup returns CDR1 SGHRS and CDR2 YFSETQ. CDR3 nucleotide sequence: TGCGCCAGCAGCTTGGGGGACAGGCCAAAATACGAGCAGTACTTC. It codes for CASSLGDRPKYEQYF.

This chain joins TRBV5-8 and TRBJ2-2; D remains unclear. Trimming pared 2 bases from V and 8 bases from J, leaving 4 bases between. The CDR3 extends over 11 amino acids. Germline lookup yields CDR1 SGHTS and CDR2 YDEGEE. CDR3 sequence reads: CASSLYGELFF. CDR3 bases: TGTGCCAGCAGCTTATATGGGGAGCTGTTTTTT.

This clone has more than one count but fewer than ten. The chain carries TRBV18 and TRBJ2-7, with 7 positions matching TRBD1. This CDR3 comprises 13 residues. Germline V gene sequence: CDR1 KGHSH, CDR2 LQKENI. Unmatched junction bases numbered 1, after V lost 3 bases and J lost 2 bases. As DNA, the CDR3 is TGTGCCAGCTCACCCGGGACAGCCTACGAGCAGTACTTC. This encodes CASSPGTAYEQYF. The complete variable domain, with remaining parts taken from reference TRBV18 and TRBJ2-7, reads NAGVMQNPRHLVRRRGQEARLRCSPMKGHSHVYWYRQLPEEGLKFMVYLQKENIIDESGMPKERFSAEFPKEGPSILRIQQVVRGDSAAYFCASSPGTAYEQYFGPGTRLTVT.

This sequence joins TRBV5-1 and TRBJ1-2; 9 nucleotides align to TRBD1. J gave up 7 bases and V 5 bases, and 15 bases lay outside the gene matches. This CDR3 is 16 amino acids long. The germline V gene encodes CDR1 SGHRS and CDR2 YFSETQ. The CDR3, as DNA: TGCGCCAGCAGTCCCCAACCCGGACAGGGGAACGGTGGCTACACCTTC. Amino acid sequence: CASSPQPGQGNGGYTF.

This chain uses TRBV4-1 with TRBJ2-5; possibly TRBD2 for D (6 bases). V was clipped by 1 base and J by 7 bases, with 19 bases between them. This CDR3 is 16 amino acids long. CDR1 and CDR2 (germline): MGHRA, YSYEKL. The CDR3 loop is CASSQAPSEKSGTQYF. CDR3 DNA: TGCGCCAGCAGCCAAGCGCCTAGCGAAAAATCGGGGACCCAGTACTTC.

V usage is TRBV9 and J usage is TRBJ1-1, with D perhaps matching TRBD1 (6 bases). Germline V gene lookup returns CDR1 SGDLS and CDR2 YYNGEE. The V and J ends lost 0 bases and 5 bases respectively, with 14 bases between them. The CDR3 has 15 residues. The CDR3 nucleotides read TGTGCCAGCAGCGTAGTTCCGGGGGGCGGTACTGAAGCTTTCTTT. As protein: CASSVVPGGGTEAFF.

This rearrangement joins TRBV4-2 to TRBJ2-3; 8 nucleotides line up with TRBD1. J was trimmed by 2 bases and V by 8 bases; bases with no gene match: 6. Germline values: CDR1 LGHNA, CDR2 YNFKEQ. The CDR3 runs 14 residues. CDR3 in amino acids: CASGDRYPTDTQYF. In nucleotides, the CDR3 is TGTGCCAGCGGGGACAGGTACCCCACAGATACGCAGTATTTT.

The V call is TRBV4-3, the J call TRBJ2-2, with 14 bases that match TRBD2. CDR3 size: 15 residues. Trimming at V came to 4 bases and at J to 6 bases, leaving 1 base not matched to a gene. The germline V gene has CDR1 LGHNA and CDR2 YSLEER. The CDR3 protein is CASSRGLAGAGELFF. DNA for the CDR3: TGCGCCAGCAGCCGGGGACTAGCGGGAGCCGGGGAGCTGTTTTTT.

This chain uses TRBV11-2 with TRBJ1-1; maybe TRBD1 (6 bases). With 5 bases removed from V and 5 bases from J, the gap between germline ends came to 12 bases. The CDR3 spans 13 residues. The germline CDR1 and CDR2 sequences are SGHAT and FQNNGV. CDR3 amino acids: CASSLYRETEAFF. The CDR3 region has the DNA TGTGCCAGCAGCCTGTACAGGGAAACTGAAGCTTTCTTT.

The chain is built from TRBV29-1 and TRBJ1-1; possibly TRBD1 for D (6 bases). This CDR3 contains 13 residues. The germline V gene encodes CDR1 SQVTM and CDR2 ANQGSEA. V was cut by 7 bases and J by 8 bases, with 20 bases left in between. Here the CDR3 DNA reads TGCAGCGGAGCCACAGGGATAGATTTCGAAGCTTTCTTT. Its translation: CSGATGIDFEAFF.

The chain uses TRBV4-3 and TRBJ2-7, with TRBD1 matching over 7 bases. Germline values: CDR1 LGHNA, CDR2 YSLEER. J lost 3 bases, V lost 0 bases, and 5 bases had no gene match. CDR3 size: 15 residues. The CDR3 reads CASSQDIRGSYEQYF. The CDR3 nucleotides read TGCGCCAGCAGCCAAGATATCAGGGGGAGCTACGAGCAGTACTTC.